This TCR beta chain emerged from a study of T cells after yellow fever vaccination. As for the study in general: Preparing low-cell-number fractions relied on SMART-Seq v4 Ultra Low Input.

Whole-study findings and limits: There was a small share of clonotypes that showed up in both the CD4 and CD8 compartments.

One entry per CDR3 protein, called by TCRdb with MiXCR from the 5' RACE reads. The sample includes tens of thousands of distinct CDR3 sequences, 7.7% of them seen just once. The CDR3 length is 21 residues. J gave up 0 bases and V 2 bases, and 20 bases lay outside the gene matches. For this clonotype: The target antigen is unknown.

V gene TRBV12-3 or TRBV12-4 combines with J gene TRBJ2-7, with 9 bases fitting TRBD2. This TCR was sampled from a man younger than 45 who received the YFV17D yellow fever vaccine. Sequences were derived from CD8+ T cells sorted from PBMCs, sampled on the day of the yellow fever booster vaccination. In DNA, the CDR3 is TGTGCCAGCAGTTTAAAGAAGAGGACCGTCGGGCTAGCGGGAAACTCCTACGAGCAGTACTTC. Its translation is CASSLKKRTVGLAGNSYEQYF.